Listed here is a single TCR beta chain. This sample is part of a study of shared clonotypes between healthy human individuals. On the study more broadly: The composition of the donors was a couple of women and a few men aged 18 to 49.

CDR3 length: 15 amino acids. Germline CDR1 reads MRHNA; CDR2 reads SNTAGT. V lost 4 bases and J 3 bases, leaving 13 bases between the germline ends. Under the authors' procedure: Filtering of immunoSEQ junctional sequences could not match full-length read filtering. Sequenced by immunoSEQ multiplex PCR; TCRdb stores in-frame clones only, minus some. The V and J calls and the clone size are those of that table, but D and trimming were determined from the DNA. The table includes roughly 2.4 million clones, approximately 94% detected once. Study donors comprised healthy, HIV-negative adults devoid of recent acute infection or vaccination. Investigators divided CD4+ cells into CD45RA+ naive and CD45RA-negative memory subsets.

The chain links TRBV6-4 to TRBJ1-5, with D tentatively TRBD1 (5 bases). Sequenced sample: naive CD4+ T cells sorted from blood. Subset defined: CD45RA+ positively selected. The TCR sequence derives from a man aged 18 to 30 in good health. The CDR3 loop reads CASSATAGSNQPQHF. As DNA, the CDR3 is TGTGCCAGCAGTGCGACAGCTGGGTCCAATCAGCCCCAGCATTTT.